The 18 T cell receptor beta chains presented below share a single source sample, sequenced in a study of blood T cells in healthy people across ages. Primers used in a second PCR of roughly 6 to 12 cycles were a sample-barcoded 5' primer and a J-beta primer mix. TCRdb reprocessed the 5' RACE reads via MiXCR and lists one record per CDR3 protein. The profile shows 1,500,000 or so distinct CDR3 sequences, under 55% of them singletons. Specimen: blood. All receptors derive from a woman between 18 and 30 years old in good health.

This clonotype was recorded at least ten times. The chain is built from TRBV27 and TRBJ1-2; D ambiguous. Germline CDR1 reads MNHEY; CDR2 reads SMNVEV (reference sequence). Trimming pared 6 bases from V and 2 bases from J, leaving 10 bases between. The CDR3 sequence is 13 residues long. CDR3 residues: CASSLSANYGYTF. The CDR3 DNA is TGTGCCAGCAGCCTGTCGGCCAACTATGGCTACACCTTC.

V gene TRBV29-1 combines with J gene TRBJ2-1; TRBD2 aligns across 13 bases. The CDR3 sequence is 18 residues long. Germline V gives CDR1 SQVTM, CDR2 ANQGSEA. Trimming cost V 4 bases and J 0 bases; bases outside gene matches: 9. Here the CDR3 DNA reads TGCAGCGTTGCCCTACTAGCGGGGGGGCCGAGCTCCTACAATGAGCAGTTCTTC. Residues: CSVALLAGGPSSYNEQFF.

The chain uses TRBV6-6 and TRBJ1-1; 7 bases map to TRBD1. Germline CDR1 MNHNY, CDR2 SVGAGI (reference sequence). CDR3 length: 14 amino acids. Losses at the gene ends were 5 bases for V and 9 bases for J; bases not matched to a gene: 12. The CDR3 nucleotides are TGTGCCAGCAGTGAGGCAGACGGGACAGCCAAAGCTTTCTTT. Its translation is CASSEADGTAKAFF.

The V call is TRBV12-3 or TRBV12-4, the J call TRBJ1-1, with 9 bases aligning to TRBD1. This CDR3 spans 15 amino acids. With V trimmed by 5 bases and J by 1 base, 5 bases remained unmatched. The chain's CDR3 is CASSRRTGENTEAFF. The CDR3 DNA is TGTGCCAGCAGTAGACGGACAGGGGAGAACACTGAAGCTTTCTTT.

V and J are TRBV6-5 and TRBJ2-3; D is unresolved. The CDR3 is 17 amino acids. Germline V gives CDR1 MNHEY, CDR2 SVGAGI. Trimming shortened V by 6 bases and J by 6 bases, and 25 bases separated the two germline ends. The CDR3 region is CASSYLPSTLSVDTQYF. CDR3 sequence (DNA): TGTGCCAGCAGCTATCTACCTTCGACGTTATCGGTTGATACGCAGTATTTT.

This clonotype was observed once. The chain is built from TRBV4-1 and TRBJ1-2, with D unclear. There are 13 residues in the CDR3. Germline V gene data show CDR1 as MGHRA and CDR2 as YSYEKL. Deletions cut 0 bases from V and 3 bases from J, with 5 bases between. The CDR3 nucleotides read TGCGCCAGCAGCCAAGATATAGACTATGGCTACACCTTC. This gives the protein CASSQDIDYGYTF.

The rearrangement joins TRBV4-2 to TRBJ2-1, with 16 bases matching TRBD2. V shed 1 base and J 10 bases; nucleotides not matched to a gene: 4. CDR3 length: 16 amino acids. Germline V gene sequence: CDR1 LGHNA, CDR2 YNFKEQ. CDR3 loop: CASSQAGTSGRDEQFF. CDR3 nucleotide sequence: TGTGCCAGCAGCCAAGCTGGGACTAGCGGGAGGGACGAGCAGTTCTTC.

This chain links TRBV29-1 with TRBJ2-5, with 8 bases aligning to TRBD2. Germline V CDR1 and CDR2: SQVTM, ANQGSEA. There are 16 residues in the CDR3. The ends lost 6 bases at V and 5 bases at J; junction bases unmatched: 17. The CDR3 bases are TGCAGCGTCCGACCAAACCCCGGACTAGCTCTTGAGACCCAGTACTTC. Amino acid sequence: CSVRPNPGLALETQYF.

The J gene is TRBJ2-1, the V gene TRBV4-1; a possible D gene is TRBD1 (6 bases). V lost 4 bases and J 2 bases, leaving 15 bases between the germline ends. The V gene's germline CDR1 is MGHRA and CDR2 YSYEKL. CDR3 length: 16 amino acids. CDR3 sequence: CASSPSTGWTYNEQFF. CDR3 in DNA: TGCGCCAGCAGCCCATCAACAGGGTGGACCTACAATGAGCAGTTCTTC.

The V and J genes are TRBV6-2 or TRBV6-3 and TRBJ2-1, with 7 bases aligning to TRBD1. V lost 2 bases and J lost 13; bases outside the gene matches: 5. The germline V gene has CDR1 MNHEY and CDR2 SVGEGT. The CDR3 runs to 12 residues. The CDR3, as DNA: TGTGCCAGCAGTTACGGACAGGACTTCCAGTTCTTC. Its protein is CASSYGQDFQFF.

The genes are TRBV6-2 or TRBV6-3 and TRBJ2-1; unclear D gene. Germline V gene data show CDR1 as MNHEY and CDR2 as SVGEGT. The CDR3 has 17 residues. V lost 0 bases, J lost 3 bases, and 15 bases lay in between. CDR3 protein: CASSYSSLGINYNEQFF. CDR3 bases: TGTGCCAGCAGTTACTCTTCCTTGGGAATTAACTACAATGAGCAGTTCTTC.

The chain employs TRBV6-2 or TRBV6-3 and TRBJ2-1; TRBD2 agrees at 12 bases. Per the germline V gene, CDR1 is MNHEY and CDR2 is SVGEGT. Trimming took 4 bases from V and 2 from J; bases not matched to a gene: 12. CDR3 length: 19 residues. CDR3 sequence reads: CASSSPRLAGDSTYNEQFF. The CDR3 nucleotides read TGTGCCAGCAGTTCACCCCGACTAGCGGGGGACTCAACCTACAATGAGCAGTTCTTC.

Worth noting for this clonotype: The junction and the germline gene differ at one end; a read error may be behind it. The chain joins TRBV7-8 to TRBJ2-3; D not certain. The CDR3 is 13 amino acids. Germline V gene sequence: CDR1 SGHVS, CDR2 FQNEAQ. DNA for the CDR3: TGTGTCAGCAGCTCCTACAGTGCAGATACGCAGTATTTT. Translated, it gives CVSSSYSADTQYF.

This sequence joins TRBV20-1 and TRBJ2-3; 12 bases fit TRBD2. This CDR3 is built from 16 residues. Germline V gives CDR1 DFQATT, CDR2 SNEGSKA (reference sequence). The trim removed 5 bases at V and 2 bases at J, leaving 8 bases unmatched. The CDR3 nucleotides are TGCAGTGCTTTCCGCTGGACTAGCGGGAACACAGATACGCAGTATTTT. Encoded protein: CSAFRWTSGNTDTQYF.

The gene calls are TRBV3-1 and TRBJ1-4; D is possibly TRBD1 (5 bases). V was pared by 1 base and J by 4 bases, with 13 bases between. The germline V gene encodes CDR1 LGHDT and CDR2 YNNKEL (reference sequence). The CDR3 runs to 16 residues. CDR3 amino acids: CASSQGDGFYNEKLFF. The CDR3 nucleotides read TGTGCCAGCAGCCAAGGGGACGGTTTCTATAATGAAAAACTGTTTTTT.

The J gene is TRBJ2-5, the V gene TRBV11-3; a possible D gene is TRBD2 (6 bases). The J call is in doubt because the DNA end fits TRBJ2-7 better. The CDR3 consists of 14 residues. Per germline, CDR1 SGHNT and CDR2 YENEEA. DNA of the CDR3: TGTGCCAGCAGCCGTAGCGGACGGGTCCACGAGCAGTACTTC. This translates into CASSRSGRVHEQYF.

CDR3 sequence reads: CASSLPQGAKNSPLHF. In DNA form, the CDR3 reads TGTGCCAGCAGCTTACCCCAGGGGGCGAAAAATTCACCCCTCCACTTT. The chain employs TRBV7-9 and TRBJ1-6; 8 bases agree with TRBD1. There are 16 residues in the CDR3. The germline V gene has CDR1 SEHNR and CDR2 FQNEAQ (reference sequence). J was trimmed by 7 bases and V by 2 bases; bases with no gene match: 7.

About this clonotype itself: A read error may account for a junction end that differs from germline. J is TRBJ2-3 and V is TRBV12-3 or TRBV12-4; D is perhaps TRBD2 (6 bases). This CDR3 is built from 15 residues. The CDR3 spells CASRDGGAGTDAQYF. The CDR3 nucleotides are TGTGCCAGCAGGGACGGGGGAGCTGGCACAGATGCGCAGTATTTC.